The entry that follows covers one T cell receptor beta chain sequence. The antigen remains unidentified. The sample is drawn from a study of shared clonotypes between healthy human individuals. Findings and limits, study-wide: Despite large depth, sorted-subset datasets appeared incompletely sequenced.

V was clipped by 5 bases and J by 8 bases, with 11 bases between them. This CDR3 region has 12 residues. Looked up from germline, CDR1 is MDHEN and CDR2 is SYDVKM. The method was immunoSEQ multiplex PCR; TCRdb's version includes in-frame clones alone and lacks a portion of them. The table shows some 2.4 million clones, with more than 85% occurring only once. The sample was naive CD4+ T cells from PBMCs. Subset given: CD45RA+ positively selected. This receptor was obtained from a man in his late teens or twenties in good health. Some clones in this sample may be carry-over from other donors' samples. V gene TRBV28 combines with J gene TRBJ2-3; D assignment may be TRBD1 or TRBD2 (5 bases each). CDR3 region: CASSLPGPTQYF. CDR3 nucleotides: TGTGCCAGCAGTCTCCCGGGACCTACGCAGTATTTT. Drawing the rest from reference TRBV28 and TRBJ2-3, the complete variable domain is DVKVTQSSRYLVKRTGEKVFLECVQDMDHENMFWYRQDPGLGLRLIYFSYDVKMKEKGDIPEGYSVSREKKERFSLILESASTNQTSMYLCASSLPGPTQYFGPGTRLTVL.